This passage covers 5 T cell receptor beta chains from one sample sequenced in a study of spatial heterogeneity in lung cancer. Study-level results: Expanded alpha and beta TCR counts within tumors tracked tumor mutation counts.

MiXCR, applied by TCRdb to the 5' RACE reads, yields one record per CDR3 protein. Here the sample spans 8,000 or so distinct CDR3 sequences, approximately 12% being singletons. For these receptors, no antigen is known. The time point here: sample taken at primary tumor resection. The specimen was lung tumor tissue, collected at surgery. All receptors come from a male donor with early-stage non-small cell lung cancer.

This clonotype is medium-sized by share. V usage is TRBV5-1 and J usage is TRBJ2-5; unclear D gene. The germline V and J ends were trimmed by 6 bases and 5 bases, with 8 bases remaining between them. There are 11 residues in the CDR3. The germline CDR1 and CDR2 sequences are SGHRS and YFSETQ. The CDR3 nucleotides are TGCGCCAGCATGTGGCTGGAGACCCAGTACTTC. It translates to CASMWLETQYF.

The J gene is TRBJ2-1, the V gene TRBV2; possible D gene TRBD2, 5 bases. The CDR3 spans 15 residues. V was clipped by 9 bases and J by 0 bases, with 15 bases between them. CDR1 and CDR2 (germline): SNHLY, FYNNEI. The DNA for the CDR3 is TGTGCCAGTAAAGGGAGCTCAAACTCCTACAATGAGCAGTTCTTC. This translates into CASKGSSNSYNEQFF.

This clonotype has a count of ten or more. This sequence joins TRBV7-2 and TRBJ2-2, with 9 bases fitting TRBD2. CDR3 size: 15 residues. V shed 3 bases and J 6 bases; nucleotides not matched to a gene: 5. Germline-derived CDR1 and CDR2 are SGHTA and FQGNSA. The CDR3 here is CASSFLAGEAGELFF. The CDR3 region has the DNA TGTGCCAGCAGCTTTTTAGCGGGAGAGGCCGGGGAGCTGTTTTTT.

By share of the sample, this clonotype is medium-sized. The chain employs TRBV28 and TRBJ1-5, with 8 bases lining up with TRBD1. Germline V gene lookup returns CDR1 MDHEN and CDR2 SYDVKM. The J segment lost 8 bases and the V segment lost 4 bases, leaving 7 bases of the junction unmatched. The CDR3 totals 14 residues. The CDR3 region has the DNA TGTGCCAGCAGTTGGGGACAGGCCTTGGAGCCCCAGCATTTT. Protein sequence: CASSWGQALEPQHF.

This clonotype was observed a few times. The chain is built from TRBV21-1 and TRBJ1-2; TRBD1 is taken as the D call from the table, unchecked against the DNA. TRBV21-1 counts as a pseudogene. CDR3 size: 13 residues. CDR3 DNA: TGTGCCAGGGATACAGGGGGCCTCTATGGCTACACCTTC. Translating gives CARDTGGLYGYTF.